This section outlines one TCR beta chain sequence together with its context. Its antigen is still unknown. This sample stems from a study of T cell repertoires in cytomegalovirus infection. As for the study in general: Both CMV infection and a matching HLA type were indicated by public TCR beta signatures.

This CDR3 has 14 amino acids. V was clipped by 4 bases and J by 9 bases, with 16 bases between them. In germline, CDR1 is SNHLY, CDR2 FYNNEI. TCRdb reprocessed the reads via MiXCR and lists one record per CDR3 protein. This table holds roughly 700,000 distinct CDR3 sequences, roughly 30% found once. The material was cultured PBMCs, obtained from culture after CMV antigen stimulation. The V and J genes are TRBV2 and TRBJ2-1; maybe TRBD2 (6 bases). The receptor was isolated from a human donor in good health (CMV status not recorded). Some clones in this sample may be carry-over from other donors' samples. The CDR3 coding sequence is TGTGCCAGCAGTGTGGTGGGAGGCGAGCTTGAGCAGTTCTTC. It encodes CASSVVGGELEQFF.